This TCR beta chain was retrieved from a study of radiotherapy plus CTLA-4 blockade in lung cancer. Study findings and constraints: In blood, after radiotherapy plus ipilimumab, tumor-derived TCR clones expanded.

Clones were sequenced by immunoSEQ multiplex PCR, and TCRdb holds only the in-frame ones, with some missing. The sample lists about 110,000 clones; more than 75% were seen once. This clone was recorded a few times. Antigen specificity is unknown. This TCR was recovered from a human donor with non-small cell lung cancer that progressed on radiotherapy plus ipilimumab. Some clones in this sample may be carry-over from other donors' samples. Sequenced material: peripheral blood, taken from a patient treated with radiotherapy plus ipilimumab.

CDR3 residues: CASRESRDDYNEQFF. The CDR3 DNA sequence: TGTGCCAGCAGGGAGAGTCGGGACGACTACAATGAGCAGTTCTTC. V usage is TRBV2 and J usage is TRBJ2-1, with D perhaps TRBD1 or TRBD2 (5 bases each). With 6 bases removed from V and 3 bases from J, the gap between germline ends came to 15 bases. Germline V gives CDR1 SNHLY, CDR2 FYNNEI. This CDR3 has 15 amino acids.